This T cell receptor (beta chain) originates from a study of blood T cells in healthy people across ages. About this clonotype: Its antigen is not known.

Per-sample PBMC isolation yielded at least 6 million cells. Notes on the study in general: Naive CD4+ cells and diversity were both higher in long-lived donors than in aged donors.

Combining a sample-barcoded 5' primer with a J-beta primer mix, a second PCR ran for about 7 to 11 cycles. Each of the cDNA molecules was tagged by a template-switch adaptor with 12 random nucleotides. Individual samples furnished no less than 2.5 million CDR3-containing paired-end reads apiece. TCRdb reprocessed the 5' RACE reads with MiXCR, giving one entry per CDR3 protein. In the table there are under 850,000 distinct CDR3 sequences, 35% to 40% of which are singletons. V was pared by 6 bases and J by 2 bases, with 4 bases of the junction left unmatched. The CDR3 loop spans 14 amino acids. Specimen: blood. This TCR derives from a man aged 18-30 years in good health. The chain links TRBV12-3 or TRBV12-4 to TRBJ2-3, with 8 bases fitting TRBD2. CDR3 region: CASRISGATDTQYF. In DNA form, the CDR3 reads TGTGCCAGCAGGATTAGCGGGGCCACAGATACGCAGTATTTT.